This T cell receptor beta chain was identified during a study of spatial heterogeneity in lung cancer. About the study: As counted in raw reads, each unique TCR and UMI combination appeared more than ten times on average. General observations from the study: The study found that expanded intratumoral alpha and beta TCR counts tracked tumor mutation counts.

Relative to its sample, this clonotype is medium-sized. Antigen unknown. A unique molecular identifier was carried by every single TCR cDNA molecule. Via MiXCR, TCRdb re-called the 5' RACE reads, giving one row per CDR3 protein. The sample has fewer than 5,000 distinct CDR3 sequences; around 6.3% are singletons. V shed 5 bases and J 4 bases; nucleotides not matched to a gene: 8. The CDR3 totals 15 residues. CDR1 LNHDA and CDR2 SQIVND come from the germline V gene (reference sequence). The time point: sample taken at primary tumor resection. The donors, 70 to 80 patients with untreated early-stage non-small cell lung cancer, provided the samples. The study sequenced unsorted whole RNA from tumor, nontumor lung or frozen PBMC.

This receptor was identified in a male donor with early-stage non-small cell lung cancer. This sample comprised lung tumor tissue, obtained at surgery. The J gene is TRBJ1-5, the V gene TRBV19; TRBD1 matches 7 bases. This CDR3 reads CASSPQKTGNQPQHF. The CDR3 DNA reads TGTGCCAGTAGTCCCCAGAAGACAGGGAATCAGCCCCAGCATTTT.